One sample yielded the 29 T cell receptor beta chains listed below, sequenced in a study of OX40 agonist ivuxolimab in advanced cancers. The protocol was immunoSEQ multiplex PCR, while the TCRdb copy is restricted to in-frame clones and leaves out a portion. This sample has approximately 38,000 clones; 80% to 85% occur once, and the top ten carry about 20%. The specimen was CD4+ or CD8+ T cells sorted from blood, collected in a trial of the OX40 agonist ivuxolimab. These receptors were obtained from an adult with an advanced solid tumor such as melanoma, head and neck, liver or kidney cancer.

The J gene is TRBJ1-5, the V gene TRBV5-8; no clear D gene. Germline CDR1 reads SGHTS; CDR2 reads YDEGEE. The CDR3 contains 14 residues. The germline V and J ends were trimmed by 3 bases and 1 base, with 8 bases remaining between them. CDR3 protein: CASSSLASNQPQHF. CDR3 coding DNA: TGTGCCAGCAGCTCACTGGCGAGCAATCAGCCCCAGCATTTT.

This rearrangement joins TRBV7-6 to TRBJ2-2; 7 positions agree with TRBD1. This CDR3 is built from 13 residues. Germline loops: CDR1 SGHVS, CDR2 FNYEAQ. The V and J ends lost 3 bases and 6 bases, in that order; junction bases with no gene match: 1. CDR3 amino acids: CASSFDRAGELFF. DNA for the CDR3: TGTGCCAGCAGCTTCGACAGGGCCGGGGAGCTGTTTTTT. Full variable domain (rest looked up from reference TRBV7-6 and TRBJ2-2): GAGVSQSPRYKVTKRGQDVALRCDPISGHVSLYWYRQALGQGPEFLTYFNYEAQQDKSGLPNDRFSAERPEGSISTLTIQRTEQRDSAMYRCASSFDRAGELFFGEGSRLTVL.

The chain couples TRBV7-2 to TRBJ2-1, with 8 bases that match TRBD1. The germline gives CDR1 SGHTA, CDR2 FQGNSA. Unmatched junction bases numbered 9, after V lost 1 base and J lost 10 bases. The CDR3 is 15 amino acids. As DNA, the CDR3 is TGTGCCAGCAGCTTAGGCCACGGACAGGGAACCGAGCAGTTCTTC. This gives the protein CASSLGHGQGTEQFF.

V and J are TRBV18 and TRBJ2-7; 15 bases map to TRBD2. Germline V gene sequence: CDR1 KGHSH, CDR2 LQKENI. The CDR3 sequence is 16 residues long. The junction had 2 bases not matched to a gene; V was cut back by 3 bases and J by 2 bases. The CDR3 nucleotides read TGTGCCAGCTCACCCGGACTAGCGGGAGGGGCCTACGAGCAGTACTTC. Its protein product is CASSPGLAGGAYEQYF.

V usage is TRBV18 and J usage is TRBJ2-2; possible D gene TRBD1, 6 bases. V was shortened by 3 bases and J by 3 bases, with 8 bases between the two germline ends. The V gene's germline CDR1 is KGHSH and CDR2 LQKENI. The CDR3 length is 14 residues. CDR3 residues: CASSPPGDTGELFF. As DNA, the CDR3 is TGTGCCAGCTCACCCCCAGGGGACACCGGGGAGCTGTTTTTT.

The chain has TRBV11-2 and TRBJ2-7; D is unclear. The CDR3 contains 16 residues. The V gene's germline CDR1 is SGHAT and CDR2 FQNNGV. V lost 0 bases and J lost 9, with 21 bases in between. The CDR3 nucleotides are TGTGCCAGCAGCTTAGATCAAGGCGCCCTGTCTACCGTGCAGTACTTC. It encodes CASSLDQGALSTVQYF.

This chain joins TRBV4-2 and TRBJ2-7; possible D gene TRBD2, 5 bases. The CDR3 totals 14 residues. Trimming pared 5 bases from V and 5 bases from J, leaving 16 bases between. Germline V gene lookup returns CDR1 LGHNA and CDR2 YNFKEQ. CDR3 region: CASSFGWETHEQYF. The CDR3 DNA sequence: TGTGCCAGCAGCTTTGGATGGGAGACCCACGAGCAGTACTTC.

This clone was recorded only once. The chain employs TRBV28 and TRBJ1-1; the D gene is possibly TRBD1 (5 bases). Trimming removed 10 bases from V and 2 bases from J, with 17 bases in between. Per germline, CDR1 MDHEN and CDR2 SYDVKM. The CDR3 covers 14 residues. The CDR3 DNA follows: TGTGCCACGAACGGGGCTGCTCAAAACACTGAAGCTTTCTTT. Translation gives CATNGAAQNTEAFF.

The rearrangement joins TRBV6-1 to TRBJ2-4, with 12 positions matching TRBD2. The CDR3 contains 18 residues. Germline-derived CDR1 and CDR2 are MNHNS and SASEGT. The V gene end was trimmed by 1 base and the J gene end by 3 bases; junction bases not matched to a gene: 7. CDR3 sequence reads: CASSEVLAGGPDKNIQYF. In DNA form, the CDR3 reads TGTGCCAGCAGTGAAGTGCTAGCGGGAGGGCCTGACAAAAACATTCAGTACTTC.

V is TRBV1 and J is TRBJ2-3; TRBD2 reflects the table's D call only, with no check against the DNA. TRBV1 is an annotated pseudogene. The CDR3 contains 17 residues. CDR3 bases: TGCACCAGCAAAGTTCGGGGGGGCCCATCTGGCACAGATACGCAGTATTTT. Its translation: CTSKVRGGPSGTDTQYF.

This rearrangement joins TRBV4-3 to TRBJ2-7; D remains ambiguous. This CDR3 is built from 12 residues. Trimming stripped 0 bases from V and 5 bases from J, with 5 bases between. The germline V gene has CDR1 LGHNA and CDR2 YSLEER. CDR3 bases: TGCGCCAGCAGCCAAGAAACCAACGAGCAGTACTTC. Translation gives CASSQETNEQYF.

The V gene is TRBV18, the J gene TRBJ1-3; D is ambiguous. Looked up from germline, CDR1 is KGHSH and CDR2 is LQKENI. V lost 2 bases and J 2 bases, leaving 16 bases between the germline ends. CDR3 length equals 17 residues. CDR3 sequence: CASSPSVTVRTGNTIYF. CDR3 in DNA: TGTGCCAGCTCACCATCTGTAACAGTTAGAACTGGAAACACCATATATTTT.

This clone appeared a single time. The CDR3 nucleotides read TGTGCCAGTAGTCGGAGGGGGTCTGGGGCCAACGTCCTGACTTTC. Encoded protein: CASSRRGSGANVLTF. This chain joins TRBV19 and TRBJ2-6; D assignment may be TRBD1 or TRBD2 (6 bases each). The germline V gene encodes CDR1 LNHDA and CDR2 SQIVND (reference sequence). The ends were cut back, 5 bases at V and 1 base at J, with 9 bases in the middle. The CDR3 has 15 residues.

The chain joins TRBV9 to TRBJ2-1, with D unresolved. V lost 0 bases to trimming and J lost 2 bases, with 9 bases between them. The CDR3 extends over 15 amino acids. Germline V gives CDR1 SGDLS, CDR2 YYNGEE. Here the CDR3 DNA reads TGTGCCAGCAGCGTAGCGGAAGGGACCTACAATGAGCAGTTCTTC. It codes for CASSVAEGTYNEQFF.

This rearrangement joins TRBV7-2 to TRBJ2-7; D is undetermined. Trimming stripped 2 bases from V and 2 bases from J, with 7 bases between. The CDR3 extends over 13 amino acids. The germline V gene has CDR1 SGHTA and CDR2 FQGNSA. The CDR3 here is CASSLTKPYEQYF. In DNA form, the CDR3 reads TGTGCCAGCAGCTTAACGAAACCCTACGAGCAGTACTTC. Complete variable domain (other parts from reference TRBV7-2 and TRBJ2-7): GAGVSQSPSNKVTEKGKDVELRCDPISGHTALYWYRQSLGQGLEFLIYFQGNSAPDKSGLPSDRFSAERTGGSVSTLTIQRTQQEDSAVYLCASSLTKPYEQYFGPGTRLTVT.

V usage is TRBV19 and J usage is TRBJ2-5, with TRBD1 identical over 12 bases. This CDR3 is built from 15 residues. J gave up 4 bases and V 7 bases, and 7 bases lay outside the gene matches. Germline V gene data show CDR1 as LNHDA and CDR2 as SQIVND (reference sequence). The CDR3 sequence: CASKSGTGGLETQYF. CDR3 bases: TGTGCCAGTAAATCCGGGACAGGGGGCTTAGAGACCCAGTACTTC.

V gene TRBV15 combines with J gene TRBJ2-7; D gene ambiguous. Germline CDR1 LNHNV, CDR2 YYDKDF (reference sequence). The V end lost 0 bases, the J end lost 1 base, and 10 bases lay between the germline ends. The CDR3 loop spans 15 amino acids. The CDR3 region is CATSRDRSFSYEQYF. The CDR3 coding sequence is TGTGCCACCAGCAGAGATAGGAGTTTTTCCTACGAGCAGTACTTC.

J is TRBJ1-1 and V is TRBV20-1; D is undetermined. This CDR3 is 10 amino acids long. In germline, CDR1 is DFQATT, CDR2 SNEGSKA (reference sequence). The germline V and J ends were trimmed by 6 bases and 3 bases, with 5 bases remaining between them. The CDR3 sequence: CSAADTEAFF. CDR3 nucleotides: TGCAGTGCAGCCGACACTGAAGCTTTCTTT.

The J gene is TRBJ2-4, the V gene TRBV29-1, with 8 bases matching TRBD2. This CDR3 region has 12 residues. Germline V CDR1 and CDR2: SQVTM, ANQGSEA. J lost 10 bases, V lost 7 bases, and 9 bases had no gene match. The chain's CDR3 is CSGEGLDSIQYF. The CDR3 nucleotides read TGCAGCGGTGAGGGACTAGATTCGATTCAGTACTTC.

The rearrangement joins TRBV19 to TRBJ2-7; D uncertain. This CDR3 contains 13 residues. Germline-derived CDR1 and CDR2 are LNHDA and SQIVND (reference sequence). Trimming removed 0 bases from V and 5 bases from J, with 8 bases in between. The CDR3 protein is CASSIDRFDEQYF. The DNA of the CDR3 is TGTGCCAGTAGTATAGACAGGTTCGACGAGCAGTACTTC.

This clone was observed once. CDR3 DNA sequence: TGTGCCAGCTCACCCCGACTAGCGGGCACAGATACGCAGTATTTT. This codes for CASSPRLAGTDTQYF. The chain joins TRBV18 to TRBJ2-3; 9 nucleotides align to TRBD2. The CDR3 has 15 residues. Germline V gives CDR1 KGHSH, CDR2 LQKENI. Trimming took 3 bases from V and 1 from J; bases not matched to a gene: 2.

The chain employs TRBV7-2 and TRBJ1-5; D call uncertain. V lost 5 bases to trimming and J lost 1 base, with 12 bases between them. This CDR3 comprises 15 residues. Germline lookup yields CDR1 SGHTA and CDR2 FQGNSA. In DNA, the CDR3 is TGTGCCAGCAGCCTATATACCGGGAGCAATCAGCCCCAGCATTTT. As protein: CASSLYTGSNQPQHF.

This clone was seen just once. The V gene is TRBV5-1, the J gene TRBJ2-5; weak D call: TRBD1 (6 bases). Trimming left V 4 bases short and J 2 bases short, with 15 bases between. Per the germline V gene, CDR1 is SGHRS and CDR2 is YFSETQ. The CDR3 is 15 amino acids. CDR3 amino acids: CASSLGQLRQETQYF. The CDR3 nucleotides read TGCGCCAGCAGCCTTGGACAGCTTCGACAAGAGACCCAGTACTTC.

The chain uses TRBV14 and TRBJ2-5; D is unresolved. From germline, CDR1 is SGHDN and CDR2 FVKESK. The CDR3 runs 12 residues. Trimming stripped 4 bases from V and 5 bases from J, with 8 bases between. The CDR3 region has the DNA TGTGCCAGCAGCCGACCCCGGGAGACCCAGTACTTC. Translation: CASSRPRETQYF.

The chain carries TRBV5-4 and TRBJ2-1; the match to TRBD2 covers 15 bases. CDR3 size: 17 residues. The J segment lost 3 bases and the V segment lost 5 bases, leaving 6 bases of the junction unmatched. Germline-derived CDR1 and CDR2 are SGHNT and YYREEE (reference sequence). This chain's CDR3 is CASSPGLAGGFYNEQFF. For the CDR3, the DNA is TGTGCCAGCAGTCCGGGACTAGCGGGGGGATTCTACAATGAGCAGTTCTTC.

The genes are TRBV6-1 and TRBJ1-5; D unresolved. The V end lost 5 bases, the J end lost 7 bases, and 12 bases lay between the germline ends. The germline gives CDR1 MNHNS, CDR2 SASEGT. The CDR3 extends over 13 amino acids. The chain's CDR3 is CASSQRTGQPQHF. In DNA form, the CDR3 reads TGTGCCAGCAGTCAGAGGACTGGGCAGCCCCAGCATTTT.

This clone was observed a handful of times. The chain combines TRBV2 with TRBJ2-5; D gene unclear. Germline V gene lookup returns CDR1 SNHLY and CDR2 FYNNEI. The V end was cut by 4 bases, the J end by 5 bases, with 8 bases between. The CDR3 extends over 12 amino acids. CDR3 residues: CASSVSVETQYF. The CDR3 nucleotides read TGTGCCAGCAGTGTTTCGGTTGAGACCCAGTACTTC.

The rearrangement links TRBV5-1 to TRBJ1-2, with unresolved D. Per the germline V gene, CDR1 is SGHRS and CDR2 is YFSETQ. This CDR3 has 13 amino acids. V was pared by 0 bases and J by 1 base, with 4 bases between. In DNA, the CDR3 is TGCGCCAGCAGCTTGGACAGTAACTATGGCTACACCTTC. Translating it yields CASSLDSNYGYTF. The entire variable domain, with the rest obtained from reference TRBV5-1 and TRBJ1-2, is as follows: KAGVTQTPRYLIKTRGQQVTLSCSPISGHRSVSWYQQTPGQGLQFLFEYFSETQRNKGNFPGRFSGRQFSNSRSEMNVSTLELGDSALYLCASSLDSNYGYTFGSGTRLTVV.

The chain couples TRBV5-1 to TRBJ2-2; no definite D call. Between the trimmed V and J ends, which lost 1 base and 8 bases, there was a span of 6 bases. CDR1 SGHRS and CDR2 YFSETQ come from the germline V gene. This CDR3 spans 12 amino acids. The CDR3: CASSLMRGELFF. The CDR3 region has the DNA TGCGCCAGCAGCTTGATGAGGGGGGAGCTGTTTTTT.